This T cell receptor beta chain was captured in a study of cytomegalovirus exposure and HLA in healthy donors. Study findings and constraints: Sequencing depth across donors, presence/absence analyses assumed, was roughly uniform. In a later analysis, a missense DCLRE1C variant was linked to TCR beta V- and J-gene trimming. Most of the TCR beta V segments (in an earlier analysis) were productive either about 87% or about 30% of the time.

Notes on this clone: Its antigen remains unidentified.

Amplification used 60 Vbeta primers and 13 Jbeta primers. Here immunoSEQ multiplex PCR was the method, and the copy in TCRdb shows in-frame clones only, minus some. Among tens of thousands of clones, around 84% were seen once, and the ten largest hold around 8.9%. This TCR was sampled from a woman between 35 and 50 years old in good health and CMV-seropositive. The sequenced sample was PBMCs.

In nucleotides, the CDR3 is TGTGCCAGCAGTTCACTCAGAGGGACAGGGGAAAAGACCCAGTACTTC. Its protein is CASSSLRGTGEKTQYF. The chain couples TRBV28 to TRBJ2-5; TRBD1 matches at 10 bases. After removal of 4 bases from V and 6 bases from J, the junction contained 11 bases not matched to a gene. This CDR3 has 16 residues. Looked up from germline, CDR1 is MDHEN and CDR2 is SYDVKM.